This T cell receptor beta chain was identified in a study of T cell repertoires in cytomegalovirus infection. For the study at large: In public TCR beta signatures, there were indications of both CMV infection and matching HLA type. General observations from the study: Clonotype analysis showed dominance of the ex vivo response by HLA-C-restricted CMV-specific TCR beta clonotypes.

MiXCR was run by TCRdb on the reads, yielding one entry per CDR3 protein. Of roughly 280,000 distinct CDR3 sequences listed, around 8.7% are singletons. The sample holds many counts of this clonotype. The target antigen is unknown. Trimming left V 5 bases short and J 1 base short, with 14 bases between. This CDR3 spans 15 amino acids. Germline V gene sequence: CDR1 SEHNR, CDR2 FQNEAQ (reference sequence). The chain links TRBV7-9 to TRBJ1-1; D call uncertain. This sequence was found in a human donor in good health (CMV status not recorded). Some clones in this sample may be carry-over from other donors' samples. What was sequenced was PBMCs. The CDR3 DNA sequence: TGTGCCAGCAGCGCTCAAGGGAGGGAGAACACTGAAGCTTTCTTT. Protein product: CASSAQGRENTEAFF.